These T cell receptor beta chains were read from a single sample in a study of blood T cell repertoires in COVID-19. Libraries were prepared by immunoSEQ multiplex PCR; TCRdb keeps only in-frame clonotypes and omits some of them. Among roughly 81,000 clones listed, around 88% were seen once. The specimen was peripheral blood. The receptors were gathered from a young man with acute or convalescent COVID-19. CDR3s include the opening cysteine and the closing phenylalanine or tryptophan.

v_gene	j_gene	CDR3aa
TRBV29-1	TRBJ2-2	CSVLRAGELFF
TRBV5-1	TRBJ2-1	CASSSGTSAYNEQFF
TRBV27	TRBJ2-7	CASSLSASGFYEQYF
TRBV11-2	TRBJ2-3	CASSATRIGTDTQYF
TRBV6-5	TRBJ2-2	CAAKGTSGGTGELFF
TRBV2	TRBJ2-3	CASSGRASDTQYF
TRBV19	TRBJ2-7	CASSIDPGKQYF
TRBV3-1/TRBV3-2	TRBJ2-7	CASSQGQREQYF
TRBV28	TRBJ2-7	CASFGGTSPYEQYF
TRBV6-1	TRBJ1-1	CASSVAGTANTEAFF
TRBV4-3	TRBJ2-4	CASSQVSHGGNIQYF
TRBV27	TRBJ1-6	CASSPRQGGSPLHF
TRBV28	TRBJ2-5	CASRKGAQETQYF
TRBV5-1	TRBJ1-1	CASSADKNTEAFF
TRBV7-9	TRBJ2-2	CASSPRSYTGELFF
TRBV7-3	TRBJ2-5	CASSLQGQETQYF
TRBV6-5	TRBJ2-1	CASSYWASRNEQFF
TRBV19	TRBJ2-7	CASSIARGGSEQYF
TRBV29-1	TRBJ2-1	CSAQGLVSREQFF
TRBV18	TRBJ2-1	CASSPGSGRDNEQFF
TRBV27	TRBJ2-7	CASSLTDRDGYEQYF
TRBV29-1	TRBJ2-3	CSVERDTDTQYF
TRBV3-1/TRBV3-2	TRBJ2-3	CASSQLLAGGPDTQYF
TRBV6-5	TRBJ2-7	CASTREGDQYF
TRBV7-9	TRBJ2-5	CASSPSSGRETQYF
TRBV4-1	TRBJ1-5	CASRREAGLNQPQHF
TRBV7-9	TRBJ1-1	CASRPTGEVTEAFF
TRBV7-9	TRBJ2-6	CASSLTTTGANVLTF
TRBV5-4	TRBJ1-6	CASSGQLQGANSPLHF
TRBV28	TRBJ2-7	CASRPGPFSGGTLSEQYF
TRBV9	TRBJ2-3	CASSTQGTDTQYF
TRBV5-4	TRBJ2-7	CASSRQGIGYEQYF
TRBV6-5	TRBJ2-3	CASSSDSTDTQYF
TRBV3-1/TRBV3-2	TRBJ1-1	CASSQEGGGARAFF
TRBV2	TRBJ2-5	CASGPGTVLETQYF
TRBV13	TRBJ2-7	CASSFGIGQRSYEQYF
TRBV4-2	TRBJ1-5	CASSQDPNQGAVSPQHF
TRBV5-5	TRBJ2-2	CASRPGQGTGELFF
TRBV15	TRBJ1-2	CATSTLTGIDYGYTF
TRBV5-1	TRBJ1-2	CASSLDRLANYGYTF
TRBV28	TRBJ2-7	CASSWSYRGQEQYF
TRBV7-8	TRBJ2-5	CASSFSAPRGRFETQYF
TRBV2	TRBJ2-7	CASSEGLAGGYEQYF
TRBV28	TRBJ2-6	CASRAGWTGANVLTF
TRBV2	TRBJ1-4	CASTVDRGLEKLFF
TRBV7-9	TRBJ2-3	CASSLVAGADTQYF
TRBV4-1	TRBJ2-2	CASRRAETGESGELFF
TRBV19	TRBJ2-1	CASSRDSSYNEQFF
TRBV30	TRBJ2-2	CAWSVGGPGRGELFF
TRBV5-1	TRBJ1-4	CASSLGQPATNEKLFF
TRBV27	TRBJ1-2	CAPRGGAFGYTF